This T cell receptor (beta chain) was sequenced for a study of cytomegalovirus exposure and HLA in healthy donors. The PCR ran on 60 Vbeta and 13 Jbeta primers. The table came from immunoSEQ multiplex PCR; TCRdb's copy has only in-frame clones and leaves some out. Of 75,000 to 80,000 clones listed, around 76% are singletons. Regarding this clone: The antigen remains unidentified.

V was pared by 0 bases and J by 2 bases, with 7 bases between. The CDR3 totals 14 residues. Per germline, CDR1 ENHRY and CDR2 SYGVKD. Study conclusions and caveats: Earlier analysis looked at TCR beta V segments, and most were productive about 90% or about 30% of the time.

This chain connects TRBV10-3 to TRBJ1-1; D is unresolved. The sequence came from a man aged 40-49 years in good health and CMV-seronegative. Sequencing was performed on PBMCs. The CDR3 DNA reads as TGTGCCATCAGTGAGTCCGGGGAAAACACTGAAGCTTTCTTT. As protein: CAISESGENTEAFF.